This T cell receptor beta chain was documented in a study of PD-L1 blockade in urothelial cancer. About the research overall: About 85% of the 29 patients were males with bladder-origin urothelial cancer. Broader study findings: Durable-benefit patients showed greater tumor-associated blood clone expansion at 3 weeks.

Urothelial carcinoma affected the patients, and it was locally advanced or metastatic. Spiking each PCR with synthetic TCR analog templates was performed. The protocol was immunoSEQ multiplex PCR, while the TCRdb copy is restricted to in-frame clones and leaves out a portion. The top ten hold roughly 3.5% of the sample, which has around 20,000 clones, 88% seen once. Concerning this clone: What it recognizes is unknown.

Per germline, CDR1 LNHDA and CDR2 SQIVND (reference sequence). V lost 3 bases, J lost 7 bases, and 3 bases stayed unmatched. The CDR3 consists of 15 residues. The sequences come from PBMCs, collected around atezolizumab (anti-PD-L1) treatment. The chain employs TRBV19 and TRBJ2-1; 13 positions match TRBD2. This TCR was recovered from a middle-aged man with urothelial cancer. CDR3 coding DNA: TGTGCCAGTAGTATCGGACTAGCGGGAGTGAATGAGCAGTTCTTC. This encodes CASSIGLAGVNEQFF.